Listed below are T cell receptor beta chains from one sample, sequenced in a study of Tregs in tolerant kidney transplant recipients. Assay: immunoSEQ multiplex PCR; the TCRdb copy retains only in-frame clones and omits some. The profile covers roughly 52,000 clones, with about 90% appearing a single time and approximately 14% taken by the ten largest. Sequenced here: CD8+ T cells from blood (PBMCs), sampled 24 months after the transplant. Receptors were obtained from a human patient who received a combined kidney and bone marrow transplant. Some T cells may have come from the graft donor. Each CDR3 is given without its conserved first and last residue.

J gene: TRBJ1-1; V gene: TRBV11-3; CDR3 protein: ASSPGTEAF
J gene: TRBJ1-2; V gene: TRBV7-9; CDR3 protein: ASSLPQGVGGYT
J gene: TRBJ2-7; V gene: TRBV14; CDR3 protein: ASSQGRQGLDEQY
J gene: TRBJ2-7; V gene: TRBV4-1; CDR3 protein: ASSQVSIAGYEQY
J gene: TRBJ1-1; V gene: TRBV7-8; CDR3 protein: ASSLGGVTAAF
J gene: TRBJ2-6; V gene: TRBV10-3; CDR3 protein: AISDRDSDSGANVLT
J gene: TRBJ2-6; V gene: TRBV9; CDR3 protein: ASSVPKSDSGANVLT
J gene: TRBJ2-7; V gene: TRBV19; CDR3 protein: ASSTPPGLAGREQY
J gene: -; V gene: TRBV7-8; CDR3 protein: ASSLVAYEQY
J gene: TRBJ2-7; V gene: TRBV7-9; CDR3 protein: ASSLVPLTSGVGEQY
J gene: TRBJ2-3; V gene: TRBV21-1; CDR3 protein: ASSRGDRGRSSTDTQY
J gene: TRBJ2-1; V gene: TRBV5-4; CDR3 protein: ASSFRGGIEQF
J gene: TRBJ2-5; V gene: TRBV2; CDR3 protein: ASIGRGGLGTQY
J gene: TRBJ2-5; V gene: TRBV13; CDR3 protein: ASSSVTGQETQY
J gene: TRBJ2-7; V gene: TRBV6-6; CDR3 protein: ASSYGLAEAYEQY
J gene: TRBJ1-1; V gene: TRBV9; CDR3 protein: ASSVNLGTGDAEAF
J gene: TRBJ1-1; V gene: TRBV19; CDR3 protein: ASRRGGGTEAF
J gene: TRBJ2-7; V gene: TRBV2; CDR3 protein: ASSVVGAPYEQY
J gene: TRBJ2-2; V gene: TRBV5-5; CDR3 protein: ASSLRGGVEDTGELF
J gene: TRBJ1-6; V gene: TRBV9; CDR3 protein: ASGTTNGNSPLH
J gene: TRBJ2-1; V gene: TRBV2; CDR3 protein: ASNGLQGASDNEQF
J gene: TRBJ2-7; V gene: TRBV27; CDR3 protein: ASSRSTGPYEQY
J gene: TRBJ1-5; V gene: TRBV27; CDR3 protein: ASSLTGSNQPQH
J gene: TRBJ2-3; V gene: TRBV13; CDR3 protein: ASSRTSGGWDTQY
J gene: TRBJ1-1; V gene: TRBV11-2; CDR3 protein: ASSSGSGQGNEQSEAF
J gene: TRBJ1-1; V gene: TRBV7-8; CDR3 protein: ASSLAGRLNTEAF
J gene: TRBJ2-7; V gene: TRBV27; CDR3 protein: ASMAPARYEQY
J gene: TRBJ2-2; V gene: TRBV7-9; CDR3 protein: ASSSLLRRDRVDTGELF
J gene: TRBJ1-1; V gene: TRBV4-2; CDR3 protein: ASSLGGNTEAF
J gene: TRBJ2-7; V gene: TRBV11-2; CDR3 protein: ASSVGQGVSYEQY
J gene: TRBJ2-2; V gene: TRBV6-5; CDR3 protein: ASTLSRLGTGELF
J gene: TRBJ2-5; V gene: TRBV9; CDR3 protein: ASSPGSGETQY
J gene: TRBJ2-7; V gene: TRBV4-3; CDR3 protein: ASSQEPSLAYEQY
J gene: TRBJ2-1; V gene: TRBV9; CDR3 protein: ASSVRGLAGGKDNEQF
J gene: TRBJ2-3; V gene: TRBV30; CDR3 protein: AWIRGNTDTQY
J gene: TRBJ2-1; V gene: TRBV18; CDR3 protein: ASSLGLLEAGRYNEQF
J gene: TRBJ2-1; V gene: TRBV7-9; CDR3 protein: ASSWGQGIDEQF
J gene: TRBJ2-1; V gene: TRBV9; CDR3 protein: ASSGDRGQQF
J gene: TRBJ2-1; V gene: TRBV9; CDR3 protein: ASSVETEYNEQF
J gene: TRBJ2-7; V gene: TRBV19; CDR3 protein: ASRSLAGAYEQY
J gene: TRBJ1-2; V gene: TRBV15; CDR3 protein: ATSRDDWWLSSYGYT
J gene: TRBJ2-7; V gene: TRBV6-6; CDR3 protein: ASSYSGSSYEQY
J gene: TRBJ2-7; V gene: TRBV7-8; CDR3 protein: ASSTTGGYEQY
J gene: TRBJ2-3; V gene: TRBV9; CDR3 protein: ASSGGQGGTDTQY
J gene: TRBJ2-1; V gene: TRBV7-9; CDR3 protein: ASSLGTRLSRSNEQF
J gene: TRBJ2-7; V gene: TRBV7-2; CDR3 protein: ASSLILGGEDGEQY
J gene: TRBJ1-1; V gene: TRBV5-4; CDR3 protein: ASSTILPPTGGERNTEAF
J gene: TRBJ2-2; V gene: TRBV7-6; CDR3 protein: ASSSQRGGWTGELF
J gene: TRBJ1-1; V gene: TRBV27; CDR3 protein: ASSLSGTPEAF
J gene: TRBJ2-1; V gene: TRBV19; CDR3 protein: ASSIMGLEQF
J gene: TRBJ1-2; V gene: TRBV27; CDR3 protein: ASSWTVNNGYT
J gene: TRBJ2-1; V gene: TRBV4-3; CDR3 protein: ASSQGGTSLSSYNEQF
J gene: TRBJ2-7; V gene: TRBV7-9; CDR3 protein: ASSFGLLTSGFYEQY
J gene: TRBJ2-7; V gene: TRBV14; CDR3 protein: ASSRLTSYYEQY
J gene: TRBJ2-7; V gene: TRBV6-5; CDR3 protein: ASSLDSSYYEQY
J gene: TRBJ2-2; V gene: TRBV7-6; CDR3 protein: ASSLVGTSGGPAGELF
J gene: TRBJ2-7; V gene: TRBV6-1; CDR3 protein: ASSEWQEGPYEQY
J gene: TRBJ1-2; V gene: TRBV9; CDR3 protein: ASSSTATTSNYGYT
J gene: TRBJ2-1; V gene: TRBV5-4; CDR3 protein: ASSFPSGGQDEQF
J gene: TRBJ1-2; V gene: TRBV6-6; CDR3 protein: ASSIPGQGANYGYT